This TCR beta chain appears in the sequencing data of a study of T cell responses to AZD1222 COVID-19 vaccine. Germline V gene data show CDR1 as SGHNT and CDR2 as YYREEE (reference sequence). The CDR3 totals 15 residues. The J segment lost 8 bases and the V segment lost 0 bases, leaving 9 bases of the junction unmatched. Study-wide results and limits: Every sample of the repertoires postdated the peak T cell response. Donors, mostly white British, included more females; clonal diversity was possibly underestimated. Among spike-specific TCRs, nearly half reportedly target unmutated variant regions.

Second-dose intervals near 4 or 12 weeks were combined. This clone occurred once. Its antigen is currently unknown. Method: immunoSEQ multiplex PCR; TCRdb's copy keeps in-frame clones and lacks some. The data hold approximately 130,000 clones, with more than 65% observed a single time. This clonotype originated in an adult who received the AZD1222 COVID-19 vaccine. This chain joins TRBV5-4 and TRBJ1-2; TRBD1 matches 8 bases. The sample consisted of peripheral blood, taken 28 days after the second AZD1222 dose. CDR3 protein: CASSLDGGTGRGYTF. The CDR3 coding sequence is TGTGCCAGCAGCTTGGATGGTGGGACAGGCAGGGGCTACACCTTC.